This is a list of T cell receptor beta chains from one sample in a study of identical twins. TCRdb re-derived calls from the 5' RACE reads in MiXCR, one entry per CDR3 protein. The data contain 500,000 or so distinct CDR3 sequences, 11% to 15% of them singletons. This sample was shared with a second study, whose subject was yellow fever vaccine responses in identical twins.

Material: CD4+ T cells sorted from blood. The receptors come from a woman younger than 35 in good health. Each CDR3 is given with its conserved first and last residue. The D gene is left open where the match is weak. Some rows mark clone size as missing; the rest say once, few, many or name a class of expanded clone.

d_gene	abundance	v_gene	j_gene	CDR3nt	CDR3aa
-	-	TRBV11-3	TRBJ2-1	TGTGCCAGCAGCTCGCCGAGCAGGGTCAATGAGCAGTTCTTC	CASSSPSRVNEQFF
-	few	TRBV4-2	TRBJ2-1	TGTGCCAGCGGAGTATCAGGGGATTACAATGAGCAGTTCTTC	CASGVSGDYNEQFF
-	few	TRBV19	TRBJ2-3	TGTGCCAGTAGTATAGACGCCGCGCGGGATACGCAGTATTTT	CASSIDAARDTQYF
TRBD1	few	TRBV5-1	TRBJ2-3	TGCGCCAGCAGCTCCCAGGGGGCTTACGGAGATACGCAGTATTTT	CASSSQGAYGDTQYF
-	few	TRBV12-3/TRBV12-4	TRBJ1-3	TGTGCCAGCAGTATGGGAGTCTCTGGAAACACCATATATTTT	CASSMGVSGNTIYF
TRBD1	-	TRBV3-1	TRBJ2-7	TGTGCCAGCAGCCACAACCCCGGGACAGGGGGTGACGAGCAGTACTTC	CASSHNPGTGGDEQYF
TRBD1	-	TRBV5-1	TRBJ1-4	TGCGCCAGCAGCCGGACCGGGACAGGGGAAGAAAAACTGTTTTTT	CASSRTGTGEEKLFF
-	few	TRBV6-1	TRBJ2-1	TGTGCCAGCAGAAGGGACAACTCCTACAATGAGCAGTTCTTC	CASRRDNSYNEQFF
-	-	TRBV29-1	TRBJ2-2	TGCAGCGTTGAAGGGCCGGGGACCGGGGAGCTGTTTTTT	CSVEGPGTGELFF
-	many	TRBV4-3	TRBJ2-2	TGCGCCAGCAGCCAAGAAAATAGCTACACCGGGGAGCTGTTTTTT	CASSQENSYTGELFF
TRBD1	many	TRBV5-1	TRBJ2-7	TGCGCCAGCAGCACGGGACAGGGATCCTACGAGCAGTACTTC	CASSTGQGSYEQYF
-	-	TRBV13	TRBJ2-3	TGTGCCAGCAGCTACTCGACTAGGATTGGAGATACGCAGTATTTT	CASSYSTRIGDTQYF
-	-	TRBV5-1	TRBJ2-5	TGCGCCAGCAGCTTGGCCATACTACCGGGACAAACAACCCAAGAGACCCAGTACTTC	CASSLAILPGQTTQETQYF
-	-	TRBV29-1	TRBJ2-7	TGCAGCGTAGTCAGGTCCTACGAGCAGTACTTC	CSVVRSYEQYF
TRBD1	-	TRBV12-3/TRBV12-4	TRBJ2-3	TGTGCCAGCAGTTTTTTTCGACAGGGTGGGGGAGATACGCAGTATTTT	CASSFFRQGGGDTQYF
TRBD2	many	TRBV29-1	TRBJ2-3	TGCAGCGCTCTAGCGGGAGGGATAGATACGCAGTATTTT	CSALAGGIDTQYF
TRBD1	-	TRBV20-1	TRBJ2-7	TGCAGTGCTCCCAGACCCTTCCAGGGGGTAGGTTACGAGCAGTACTTC	CSAPRPFQGVGYEQYF
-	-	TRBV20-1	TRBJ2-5	TGCAGTGCTAGAGATCAAGGATCCGAGACCCAGTACTTC	CSARDQGSETQYF
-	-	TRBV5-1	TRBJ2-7	TGCGCCAGCAGCTTTAGAGGACAGCCGGACTACGAGCAGTACTTC	CASSFRGQPDYEQYF
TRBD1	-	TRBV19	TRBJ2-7	TGTGCCAGTAGTCCATGGGACAGCTCCTACGAGCAGTACTTC	CASSPWDSSYEQYF
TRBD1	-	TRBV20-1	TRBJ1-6	TGCAGTGCCTCGGACAGGAGAACCTATAATTCACCCCTCCACTTT	CSASDRRTYNSPLHF
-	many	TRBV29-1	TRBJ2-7	TGCAGCGTTGAACTCTTAGCTTCCTACGAGCAGTACTTC	CSVELLASYEQYF